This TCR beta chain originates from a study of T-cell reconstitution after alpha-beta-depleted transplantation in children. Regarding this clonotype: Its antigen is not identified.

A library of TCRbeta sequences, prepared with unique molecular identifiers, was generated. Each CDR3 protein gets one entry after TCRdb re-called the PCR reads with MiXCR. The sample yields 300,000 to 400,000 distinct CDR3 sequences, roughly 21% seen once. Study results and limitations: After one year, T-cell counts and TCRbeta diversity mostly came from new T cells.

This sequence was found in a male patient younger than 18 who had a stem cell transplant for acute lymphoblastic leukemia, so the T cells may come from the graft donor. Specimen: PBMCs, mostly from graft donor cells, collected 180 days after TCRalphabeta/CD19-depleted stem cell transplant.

CDR3 DNA sequence: TGTGCCAGTAGTATAATCGACAGGTGGGACACCGGGGAGCTGTTTTTT. It codes for CASSIIDRWDTGELFF. V gene TRBV19 combines with J gene TRBJ2-2; tentatively, D is TRBD1 (6 bases). Germline V gene data show CDR1 as LNHDA and CDR2 as SQIVND (reference sequence). The CDR3 is 16 residues long. Trimming removed 2 bases from V and 3 bases from J, with 13 bases in between.